The TCR beta chain described here comes from a study of vaccination and CD4 T cells after COVID-19. Sequencing of the DNA from cultured CD4+ T cells was carried out with the Oncomine TCR Beta short-read assay. Via MiXCR, TCRdb re-called the PCR reads, giving one row per CDR3 protein. The table includes approximately 22,000 distinct CDR3 sequences, about 40% detected once. As regards this clonotype: Its antigen is undetermined.

Regarding time point: late sampling 161 to 241 days after vaccination in a few convalescent patients. Noted treatment: roughly ten-day PBMC culture with coronavirus spike peptide pools or control peptides (ViraFEST assay). Per the germline V gene, CDR1 is SGHTA and CDR2 is FQGTGA. V shed 5 bases and J shed 10 bases, with 15 bases lying between them. The CDR3 consists of 13 residues. The TCR sequence derives from a human donor who had recovered from COVID-19. This chain links TRBV7-3 with TRBJ1-5; no reliable D call. The input for sequencing was CD4+ T cells from blood, cultured in vitro, taken about 7 months after SARS-CoV-2 vaccination. CDR3 coding DNA: TGTGCCAGCAGCACCGAACATGGGCGTCCCCAGCATTTT. Its protein is CASSTEHGRPQHF. The variable domain in full, completed from reference TRBV7-3 and TRBJ1-5, reads GAGVSQTPSNKVTEKGKYVELRCDPISGHTALYWYRQSLGQGPEFLIYFQGTGAADDSGLPNDRFFAVRPEGSVSTLKIQRTERGDSAVYLCASSTEHGRPQHFGDGTRLSIL.